The 13 T cell receptor beta chains listed next were all sequenced from one sample in a study of cytomegalovirus exposure and HLA in healthy donors. Vbeta (60) and Jbeta (13) primers were used in the PCR. Measured with immunoSEQ multiplex PCR; TCRdb has only the in-frame clones, and not every one. The sample lists about 190,000 clones; about 87% were seen once. The sample consisted of PBMCs. The receptors derive from a woman under 30 in good health and CMV-seronegative.

V and J are TRBV5-4 and TRBJ2-1, with 8 bases matching TRBD2. Germline-derived CDR1 and CDR2 are SGHNT and YYREEE (reference sequence). V lost 1 base, J lost 0 bases, and 6 bases stayed unmatched. The CDR3 runs 17 residues. The CDR3 bases are TGTGCCAGCAGCTTGCGGACTAGCTGGAGCTCCTACAATGAGCAGTTCTTC. Its protein is CASSLRTSWSSYNEQFF.

A few counts support this clone. The chain combines TRBV27 with TRBJ1-1; possible D gene TRBD1, 5 bases. In germline, CDR1 is MNHEY, CDR2 SMNVEV (reference sequence). The CDR3 runs 13 residues. The ends were cut back, 6 bases at V and 1 base at J, with 9 bases in the middle. CDR3 sequence reads: CASRWGRNTEAFF. In DNA form, the CDR3 reads TGTGCCAGCAGGTGGGGCCGGAACACTGAAGCTTTCTTT.

This clone was observed a handful of times. The rearrangement uses TRBV4-1 and TRBJ1-5; D might be TRBD1 (5 bases). Germline CDR1 and CDR2: MGHRA and YSYEKL. V shed 0 bases and J shed 3 bases, with 12 bases lying between them. The CDR3 has 16 amino acids. CDR3 sequence reads: CASSQDMGRDNQPQHF. The CDR3, as DNA: TGCGCCAGCAGCCAAGACATGGGCAGGGACAATCAGCCCCAGCATTTT.

The table lists this clone with a count of one. The V call is TRBV19, the J call TRBJ2-3; D is unclear. Germline V gene data show CDR1 as LNHDA and CDR2 as SQIVND (reference sequence). The V end was cut by 3 bases, the J end by 3 bases, with 7 bases between. The CDR3 loop spans 13 amino acids. CDR3 loop: CASSIPGTDTQYF. The DNA of the CDR3 is TGTGCCAGTAGTATTCCGGGTACAGATACGCAGTATTTT.

This chain joins TRBV5-4 and TRBJ1-3; D gene ambiguous. Trimming removed 1 base at V and 3 bases at J, with 5 bases between. CDR3 length equals 13 residues. CDR1 SGHNT and CDR2 YYREEE come from the germline V gene (reference sequence). The CDR3 protein is CASSLRGGNTIYF. CDR3 DNA sequence: TGTGCCAGCAGCTTGAGAGGTGGAAACACCATATATTTT. The variable domain in full, completed from reference TRBV5-4 and TRBJ1-3, reads ETGVTQSPTHLIKTRGQQVTLRCSSQSGHNTVSWYQQALGQGPQFIFQYYREEENGRGNFPPRFSGLQFPNYSSELNVNALELDDSALYLCASSLRGGNTIYFGEGSWLTVV.

The chain carries TRBV10-3 and TRBJ1-4, with D perhaps TRBD1 (6 bases). The V end lost 11 bases, the J end lost 4 bases, and 17 bases lay between the germline ends. The germline CDR1 and CDR2 sequences are ENHRY and SYGVKD. The CDR3 is 14 amino acids. The CDR3 region is CASRGGGYNEKLFF. In nucleotides, the CDR3 is TGTGCCTCCAGGGGTGGCGGTTATAATGAAAAACTGTTTTTT.

The chain recombines TRBV7-9 with TRBJ2-7, with TRBD1 as a possible D gene (5 bases). The CDR3 is made up of 14 amino acids. Deletions cut 4 bases from V and 5 bases from J, with 15 bases between. Germline-derived CDR1 and CDR2 are SEHNR and FQNEAQ (reference sequence). This CDR3 reads CASSSYRRVHEQYF. In nucleotides, the CDR3 is TGTGCCAGCAGCTCCTACCGCAGGGTCCACGAGCAGTACTTC.

Of note for this clone: At one boundary the junction diverges from the germline segment, which might be a read error. The chain couples TRBV7-9 to TRBJ1-1; 8 bases align to TRBD1. Germline CDR1 and CDR2: SEHNR and FQNEAQ (reference sequence). This CDR3 comprises 13 residues. The CDR3 reads CSSSGTGWTEAFF. DNA for the CDR3: TGTTCCAGCAGCGGGACAGGATGGACTGAAGCTTTCTTT.

The chain uses TRBV11-3 and TRBJ2-5; 7 bases are a match to TRBD2. This CDR3 spans 14 amino acids. Germline-derived CDR1 and CDR2 are SGHNT and YENEEA. V lost 5 bases, J lost 5 bases, and 8 bases stayed unmatched. CDR3 sequence reads: CASSRAGLGETQYF. DNA of the CDR3: TGTGCCAGCAGCCGAGCGGGGTTGGGGGAGACCCAGTACTTC.

A note on this clone: A read error may produce the germline difference seen at one junction end. The chain carries TRBV6-5 and TRBJ1-5; maybe TRBD1 (5 bases). CDR1 and CDR2 (germline): MNHEY, SVGAGI. The CDR3 is made up of 12 amino acids. The CDR3 bases are TGTGGCAGCAGTTACTCGGGGCAGGCCCAGCATTTT. It specifies CGSSYSGQAQHF.

The chain carries TRBV7-6 and TRBJ2-7; D not certain. The CDR3 length is 12 residues. V shed 5 bases and J shed 10 bases, with 15 bases lying between them. The germline V gene encodes CDR1 SGHVS and CDR2 FNYEAQ. CDR3 loop: CASSPSAVPQYF. CDR3 nucleotides: TGTGCCAGCAGCCCCTCTGCGGTCCCTCAGTACTTC. Based on the CDR3 plus reference TRBV7-6 and TRBJ2-7, the full variable domain is GAGVSQSPRYKVTKRGQDVALRCDPISGHVSLYWYRQALGQGPEFLTYFNYEAQQDKSGLPNDRFSAERPEGSISTLTIQRTEQRDSAMYRCASSPSAVPQYFGPGTRLTVT.

This rearrangement joins TRBV2 to TRBJ2-1, with 7 nucleotides matching TRBD2. V lost 6 bases, J lost 4 bases, and 9 bases stayed unmatched. CDR3 size: 15 residues. Per the germline V gene, CDR1 is SNHLY and CDR2 is FYNNEI. The CDR3 region has the DNA TGTGCCAGCAGGGTTCTGCTAGCGGCTTACAATGAGCAGTTCTTC. Encoded protein: CASRVLLAAYNEQFF.

CDR3 in DNA: TGTGCCAGCAGGCGCGGGGCGGGGGGGTTGAATGAGCAGTTCTTC. It encodes CASRRGAGGLNEQFF. This chain links TRBV2 with TRBJ2-1; 9 positions match TRBD2. The CDR3 is made up of 15 amino acids. Germline V gene lookup returns CDR1 SNHLY and CDR2 FYNNEI. V was clipped by 6 bases and J by 7 bases; unmatched bases: 10.